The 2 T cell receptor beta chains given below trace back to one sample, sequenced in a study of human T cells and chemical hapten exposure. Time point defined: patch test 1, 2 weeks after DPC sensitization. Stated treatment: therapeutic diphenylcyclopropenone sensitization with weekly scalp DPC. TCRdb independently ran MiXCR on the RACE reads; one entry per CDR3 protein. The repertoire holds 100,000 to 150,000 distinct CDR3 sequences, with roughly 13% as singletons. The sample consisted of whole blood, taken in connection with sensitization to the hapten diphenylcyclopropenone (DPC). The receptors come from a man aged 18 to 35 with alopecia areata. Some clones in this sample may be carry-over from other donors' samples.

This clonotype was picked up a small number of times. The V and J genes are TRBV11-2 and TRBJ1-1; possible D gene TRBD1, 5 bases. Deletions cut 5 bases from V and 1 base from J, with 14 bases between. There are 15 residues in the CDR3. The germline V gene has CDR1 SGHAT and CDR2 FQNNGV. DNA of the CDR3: TGTGCCAGCAGCCCACCCCCGGGACGGAACACTGAAGCTTTCTTT. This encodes CASSPPPGRNTEAFF.

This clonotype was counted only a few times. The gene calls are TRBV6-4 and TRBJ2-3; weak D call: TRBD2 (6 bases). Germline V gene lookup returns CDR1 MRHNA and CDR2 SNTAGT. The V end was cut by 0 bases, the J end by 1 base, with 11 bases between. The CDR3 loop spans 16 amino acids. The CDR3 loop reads CASSDSSPSGTDTQYF. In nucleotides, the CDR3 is TGTGCCAGCAGTGACTCGAGCCCTAGCGGCACAGATACGCAGTATTTT.